These 17 T cell receptor beta chains share one sample of origin, sequenced in a study of multiple sclerosis patients with progressive multifocal leukoencephalopathy. Time point here: before natalizumab initiation. Only in-frame clones appear in the TCRdb table, and some are missing; sequencing was by immunoSEQ multiplex PCR. The sample lists roughly 34,000 clones, 89% occurring once. The sequencing input was PBMCs. These receptors all stem from a human donor with multiple sclerosis.

This clone was recorded only once. The J gene is TRBJ2-4, the V gene TRBV21-1; the tabulated D call, TRBD1, remains unverified against the DNA. TRBV21-1 counts as a pseudogene. The CDR3 is 18 residues long. The CDR3 loop reads CASSKRRTGRRSKNIQYF. CDR3 coding DNA: TGTGCCAGCAGCAAGAGAAGGACAGGGAGACGGTCCAAAAACATTCAGTACTTC.

The chain has TRBV5-1 and TRBJ2-1; 10 nucleotides agree with TRBD2. The CDR3 sequence is 15 residues long. Germline V CDR1 and CDR2: SGHRS, YFSETQ. J was trimmed by 5 bases and V by 1 base; bases with no gene match: 3. The CDR3 sequence: CASSLIGLADNEQFF. The CDR3 DNA sequence: TGCGCCAGCAGCTTGATCGGACTAGCGGACAATGAGCAGTTCTTC.

This chain uses TRBV7-2 with TRBJ2-1; D call uncertain. CDR1 is SGHTA, CDR2 FQGNSA, per germline. The CDR3 extends over 12 amino acids. Trimming left V 1 base short and J 13 bases short, with 11 bases between. The CDR3 spells CASSLGGDSQFF. In DNA, the CDR3 is TGTGCCAGCAGCTTAGGAGGAGATAGTCAGTTCTTC.

This clone was counted between two and nine times. The CDR3 DNA follows: TGTGCCAGCAGTATACAGGGGTTGGACACCGGGGAGCTGTTTTTT. Its protein is CASSIQGLDTGELFF. The V gene is TRBV9, the J gene TRBJ2-2, with TRBD1 identical over 7 bases. From germline, CDR1 is SGDLS and CDR2 YYNGEE. The CDR3 spans 15 residues. V lost 5 bases and J lost 3; bases outside the gene matches: 7.

As regards this clone: Additional DNA sequences in this sample encode the identical CDR3. The rearrangement joins TRBV27 to TRBJ2-7; either TRBD1 or TRBD2 may fit D (5 bases each). V was cut by 3 bases and J by 5 bases, with 8 bases left in between. CDR3 size: 12 residues. In germline, CDR1 is MNHEY, CDR2 SMNVEV (reference sequence). DNA of the CDR3: TGTGCCAGCAGTTTGCTGGGGGACGAGCAGTACTTC. It codes for CASSLLGDEQYF.

Comment on this clone: Sequence at one end of the junction differs from germline and may be a read error. V gene TRBV2 combines with J gene TRBJ2-1; D is possibly TRBD1 or TRBD2 (5 bases each). The CDR3 loop spans 14 amino acids. Germline V gives CDR1 SNHLY, CDR2 FYNNEI. The CDR3 DNA follows: TGTACCAGCAGGTCCGGGACGGGCTGGGGGGAGCAGTTCTTC. Translated: CTSRSGTGWGEQFF. Filled out from reference TRBV2 and TRBJ2-1, the complete variable domain reads EPEVTQTPSHQVTQMGQEVILRCVPISNHLYFYWYRQILGQKVEFLVSFYNNEISEKSEIFDDQFSVERPDGSNFTLKIRSTKLEDSAMYFCTSRSGTGWGEQFFGPGTRLTVL.

The chain employs TRBV9 and TRBJ1-1; TRBD1 matches at 9 bases. V trimming: 5 bases; J trimming: 2 bases; junction bases outside the gene matches: 4. The CDR3 is 14 residues long. CDR1 is SGDLS and CDR2 is YYNGEE in the germline V gene. CDR3 sequence reads: CASSRQGVNTEAFF. Here the CDR3 DNA reads TGTGCCAGCAGTCGACAGGGGGTAAACACTGAAGCTTTCTTT.

In DNA form, the CDR3 reads TGTGCCAGCAGCACCCAGGACAGGGTCTGGGGTGGAAACACCATATATTTT. This sequence encodes CASSTQDRVWGGNTIYF. V is TRBV9 and J is TRBJ1-3; 8 bases line up with TRBD1. The CDR3 has 17 residues. Losses at the gene ends were 4 bases for V and 3 bases for J; bases not matched to a gene: 12. Germline V gene lookup returns CDR1 SGDLS and CDR2 YYNGEE.

The chain employs TRBV5-1 and TRBJ2-7; no definite D call. The CDR3 contains 14 residues. The germline V and J ends were trimmed by 3 bases and 2 bases, with 12 bases remaining between them. Germline CDR1 SGHRS, CDR2 YFSETQ. The CDR3 sequence: CASSYGRPTYEQYF. CDR3 bases: TGCGCCAGCAGCTACGGACGTCCCACCTACGAGCAGTACTTC. The full variable domain, in which reference TRBV5-1 and TRBJ2-7 provide the parts outside the CDR3, is KAGVTQTPRYLIKTRGQQVTLSCSPISGHRSVSWYQQTPGQGLQFLFEYFSETQRNKGNFPGRFSGRQFSNSRSEMNVSTLELGDSALYLCASSYGRPTYEQYFGPGTRLTVT.

The chain couples TRBV7-6 to TRBJ2-1; tentatively, D is TRBD1 or TRBD2 (5 bases each). The CDR3 is made up of 16 amino acids. V dropped 5 bases and J dropped 2 bases, with 16 bases sitting between them. Per the germline V gene, CDR1 is SGHVS and CDR2 is FNYEAQ. The DNA for the CDR3 is TGTGCCAGCAGCCCGGGGCCTGGTCGCACCTACAATGAGCAGTTCTTC. Protein: CASSPGPGRTYNEQFF.

The J gene is TRBJ2-1, the V gene TRBV19; a weak D match, TRBD1 (5 bases). Germline V gene lookup returns CDR1 LNHDA and CDR2 SQIVND (reference sequence). V lost 5 bases, J lost 4 bases, and 9 bases lay in between. This CDR3 spans 13 amino acids. CDR3 amino acids: CASSPGPYNEQFF. The CDR3, as DNA: TGTGCCAGTAGTCCAGGGCCATACAATGAGCAGTTCTTC.

V gene TRBV5-8 combines with J gene TRBJ1-5; D call uncertain. The germline V gene encodes CDR1 SGHTS and CDR2 YDEGEE. The CDR3 spans 13 residues. V shed 2 bases and J shed 7 bases, with 10 bases lying between them. The chain's CDR3 is CASSFTGPQPQHF. The CDR3 region has the DNA TGTGCCAGCAGCTTTACCGGGCCCCAGCCCCAGCATTTT.

The rearrangement links TRBV29-1 to TRBJ1-2, with 9 bases matching TRBD1. The V segment lost 6 bases and the J segment 7 bases; nucleotides outside the gene matches: 9. Germline assignment: CDR1 SQVTM and CDR2 ANQGSEA. This CDR3 is 13 amino acids long. The CDR3 sequence: CSVQTGTGFGYTF. The CDR3, as DNA: TGCAGCGTACAGACCGGGACAGGGTTTGGCTACACCTTC.

The gene calls are TRBV29-1 and TRBJ1-1; unclear D gene. From germline, CDR1 is SQVTM and CDR2 ANQGSEA. V was trimmed by 4 bases and J by 0 bases, leaving 9 bases between them. The CDR3 covers 13 residues. DNA for the CDR3: TGCAGCGTTGGGAGGAAAATGAACACTGAAGCTTTCTTT. This codes for CSVGRKMNTEAFF.

Of note for this clone: One junction end does not reproduce the germline sequence, and a read error may be involved. The rearrangement links TRBV7-9 to TRBJ1-4; TRBD1 aligns across 9 bases. This CDR3 is built from 16 residues. CDR1 is SEHNR and CDR2 is FQNEAQ in the germline V gene (reference sequence). The CDR3 DNA reads TGTGCCAGCGGCTTAAACGACAGGGGGGGTAATGAAAAACTGTTTTTT. Protein sequence: CASGLNDRGGNEKLFF.

This clone was recorded a few times. The chain carries TRBV7-3 and TRBJ2-2; maybe TRBD2 (5 bases). The CDR3 consists of 13 residues. Germline CDR1 reads SGHTA; CDR2 reads FQGTGA. Trimming removed 5 bases at V and 6 bases at J, with 10 bases between. The CDR3 bases are TGTGCCAGCAGCGCCGTGGAGGCCGGGGAGCTGTTTTTT. It specifies CASSAVEAGELFF.

The chain carries TRBV9 and TRBJ1-1, with 9 bases identical to TRBD1. Germline V gene sequence: CDR1 SGDLS, CDR2 YYNGEE. There are 14 residues in the CDR3. Trimming at V came to 4 bases and at J to 1 base, leaving 2 bases not matched to a gene. DNA for the CDR3: TGTGCCAGCAGCTTGACAGGGGGGAACACTGAAGCTTTCTTT. Its protein product is CASSLTGGNTEAFF.